The next 30 T cell receptor beta chains were all read from a single sample in a study of cytomegalovirus exposure and HLA in healthy donors. Primers for the PCR totalled 60 Vbeta and 13 Jbeta. Here immunoSEQ multiplex PCR was the method, and the copy in TCRdb shows in-frame clones only, minus some. This sample carries 30,000 to 40,000 clones, over 60% of them seen once, and the ten largest clones take around 7%. The sample was PBMCs. These receptors were obtained from a man younger than 45 in good health and CMV-seronegative.

The V and J genes are TRBV29-1 and TRBJ2-1, with 7 nucleotides matching TRBD2. The germline V gene encodes CDR1 SQVTM and CDR2 ANQGSEA. The CDR3 loop spans 15 amino acids. V trimming: 1 base; J trimming: 1 base; junction bases outside the gene matches: 4. CDR3 DNA: TGCAGCGTTGAAGGACTAGCTGGGTCCTACAATGAGCAGTTCTTC. Residues: CSVEGLAGSYNEQFF.

The genes are TRBV7-9 and TRBJ1-1, with D maybe TRBD1 (6 bases). From germline, CDR1 is SEHNR and CDR2 FQNEAQ (reference sequence). Trimming stripped 5 bases from V and 0 bases from J, with 13 bases between. This CDR3 is 15 amino acids long. The CDR3: CASSRGQLMNTEAFF. Written as DNA, the CDR3 is TGTGCCAGCAGCCGCGGACAGTTAATGAACACTGAAGCTTTCTTT.

This chain joins TRBV10-3 and TRBJ2-1, with 10 bases lining up with TRBD1. Trimming removed 6 bases from V and 5 bases from J; junction bases left unmatched: 4. Germline V gene lookup returns CDR1 ENHRY and CDR2 SYGVKD. The CDR3 loop spans 14 amino acids. CDR3 loop: CAISPGQGDNEQFF. CDR3 sequence (DNA): TGTGCCATCAGCCCCGGACAGGGGGACAATGAGCAGTTCTTC.

In nucleotides, the CDR3 is TGCGCCAGCAGTCCGGAGGGACAGGGGGACGAAAAACTGTTTTTT. It translates to CASSPEGQGDEKLFF. The chain is built from TRBV4-1 and TRBJ1-4; 11 bases are a match to TRBD1. Germline V gene lookup returns CDR1 MGHRA and CDR2 YSYEKL. Germline trimming cut 6 bases from V and 8 bases from J; bases unmatched to any gene: 8. The CDR3 is made up of 15 amino acids.

This clone appeared a few times. The CDR3: CASSFDFRGAFF. The CDR3 coding sequence is TGTGCCAGCAGTTTCGACTTTCGGGGAGCTTTCTTT. The rearrangement uses TRBV28 and TRBJ1-1; D is unresolved. Germline V gene data show CDR1 as MDHEN and CDR2 as SYDVKM. V gave up 3 bases and J gave up 10 bases, with 12 bases separating them. The CDR3 contains 12 residues.

The J gene is TRBJ2-1, the V gene TRBV9, with 7 bases fitting TRBD1. The CDR3 contains 15 residues. V lost 2 bases to trimming and J lost 3 bases; unmatched junction nucleotides: 5. CDR1 and CDR2 (germline): SGDLS, YYNGEE. The CDR3 coding sequence is TGTGCCAGCAGCGTCGGGACAGCCTACTACAATGAGCAGTTCTTC. Protein product: CASSVGTAYYNEQFF. The entire variable domain, with the rest obtained from reference TRBV9 and TRBJ2-1, is as follows: DSGVTQTPKHLITATGQRVTLRCSPRSGDLSVYWYQQSLDQGLQFLIQYYNGEERAKGNILERFSAQQFPDLHSELNLSSLELGDSALYFCASSVGTAYYNEQFFGPGTRLTVL.

The V call is TRBV10-3, the J call TRBJ1-2, with D possibly TRBD1 on 6 matching bases. Trimming stripped 5 bases from V and 2 bases from J, with 12 bases between. The CDR3 has 14 residues. Looked up from germline, CDR1 is ENHRY and CDR2 is SYGVKD. The CDR3 region has the DNA TGTGCCATCAGTCCGACAGGTTTCAACTATGGCTACACCTTC. Its translation is CAISPTGFNYGYTF.

The chain uses TRBV19 and TRBJ1-1; no clear D gene. V gave up 2 bases and J gave up 8 bases, with 12 bases separating them. CDR1 and CDR2 from the germline V gene are LNHDA and SQIVND (reference sequence). This CDR3 is built from 13 residues. DNA of the CDR3: TGTGCCAGTAGTATATCGCGAGATCGAGAAGCTTTCTTT. It specifies CASSISRDREAFF.

The chain recombines TRBV20-1 with TRBJ2-1; weak D call: TRBD1 (5 bases). Germline assignment: CDR1 DFQATT and CDR2 SNEGSKA (reference sequence). Trimming left V 5 bases short and J 8 bases short, with 10 bases between. The CDR3 spans 11 residues. CDR3: CSAARADEQFF. The CDR3 DNA reads as TGCAGTGCTGCCAGGGCAGATGAGCAGTTCTTC.

The chain joins TRBV5-1 to TRBJ1-2, with 9 bases that match TRBD1. The CDR3 spans 13 residues. The V and J ends lost 5 bases and 6 bases, in that order; junction bases with no gene match: 5. The germline V gene encodes CDR1 SGHRS and CDR2 YFSETQ. DNA for the CDR3: TGCGCCAGCAGGCGGGACAGGGCCGATGGCTACACCTTC. It is translated as CASRRDRADGYTF.

The rearrangement links TRBV5-4 to TRBJ1-1, with D hard to call. CDR3 length: 13 amino acids. Germline CDR1 is SGHNT and CDR2 is YYREEE (reference sequence). V gave up 6 bases and J gave up 0 bases, with 9 bases separating them. The CDR3 is CASTTNMNTEAFF. CDR3 in DNA: TGTGCCAGCACCACGAACATGAACACTGAAGCTTTCTTT.

This sequence joins TRBV5-4 and TRBJ2-6; D may be TRBD1 (6 bases). The ends were cut back, 4 bases at V and 0 bases at J, with 17 bases in the middle. This CDR3 region has 18 residues. Germline CDR1 reads SGHNT; CDR2 reads YYREEE (reference sequence). The CDR3 DNA is TGTGCCAGCAGCGTAGCCGGGACAAGACGCTCTGGGGCCAACGTCCTGACTTTC. This encodes CASSVAGTRRSGANVLTF.

The chain employs TRBV10-3 and TRBJ1-2; D remains unclear. The CDR3 spans 12 residues. The V gene lost 10 bases and the J gene lost 3 bases, with 12 bases spanning the gap. Germline CDR1 reads ENHRY; CDR2 reads SYGVKD. DNA for the CDR3: TGTGCCACCTCGGAGCTGGACTATGGCTACACCTTC. This encodes CATSELDYGYTF.

The J gene is TRBJ1-1, the V gene TRBV11-3; D remains ambiguous. V was trimmed by 2 bases and J by 0 bases, leaving 4 bases between them. Germline loops: CDR1 SGHNT, CDR2 YENEEA. This CDR3 is 13 amino acids long. Written as DNA, the CDR3 is TGTGCCAGCAGCTTATATATGAACACTGAAGCTTTCTTT. Its protein is CASSLYMNTEAFF.

The V gene is TRBV9, the J gene TRBJ2-7; no clear D gene. This CDR3 comprises 12 residues. The germline V gene encodes CDR1 SGDLS and CDR2 YYNGEE. Between the trimmed V and J ends, which lost 3 bases and 6 bases, there was a span of 10 bases. In DNA form, the CDR3 reads TGTGCCAGCAGCGGTTCCTCTTTCGAGCAGTACTTC. Encoded protein: CASSGSSFEQYF.

The chain has TRBV2 and TRBJ1-5, with a tentative D call TRBD1 (6 bases). The germline V gene encodes CDR1 SNHLY and CDR2 FYNNEI. V was clipped by 7 bases and J by 5 bases, with 12 bases between them. CDR3 length: 13 residues. The CDR3 protein is CASNRERYQPQHF. The CDR3 bases are TGTGCCAGCAACAGGGAACGTTATCAGCCCCAGCATTTT.

The gene calls are TRBV15 and TRBJ2-1, with D possibly matching TRBD2 (5 bases). The V gene's germline CDR1 is LNHNV and CDR2 YYDKDF (reference sequence). The CDR3 is 13 residues long. V was pared by 5 bases and J by 3 bases, with 8 bases between. This chain's CDR3 is CATSQRGYNEQFF. As DNA, the CDR3 is TGTGCCACCAGCCAACGGGGCTACAATGAGCAGTTCTTC.

The V and J genes are TRBV19 and TRBJ2-4, with 9 bases that match TRBD1. This CDR3 has 13 residues. V dropped 7 bases and J dropped 7; count of bases not matched to a gene: 5. In germline, CDR1 is LNHDA, CDR2 SQIVND (reference sequence). This chain's CDR3 is CASKGTGWNIQYF. CDR3 DNA: TGTGCCAGTAAAGGGACAGGGTGGAACATTCAGTACTTC.

The chain recombines TRBV9 with TRBJ1-1; possible D gene TRBD1, 5 bases. Trimming removed 7 bases from V and 4 bases from J, with 11 bases in between. Germline V gene data show CDR1 as SGDLS and CDR2 as YYNGEE. This CDR3 is built from 12 residues. CDR3 region: CASAGLSTEAFF. Written as DNA, the CDR3 is TGTGCCAGCGCGGGACTCTCCACTGAAGCTTTCTTT.

The chain recombines TRBV6-1 with TRBJ2-2; D is ambiguous. The CDR3 totals 14 residues. CDR1 and CDR2 (germline): MNHNS, SASEGT. V lost 4 bases and J 5 bases, leaving 11 bases between the germline ends. In DNA, the CDR3 is TGTGCCAGCAGTGTGGCTCCCGGGACCGGGGAGCTGTTTTTT. Its protein product is CASSVAPGTGELFF.

The chain recombines TRBV7-9 with TRBJ2-6; possible D gene TRBD2, 5 bases. This CDR3 is built from 15 residues. Germline V CDR1 and CDR2: SEHNR, FQNEAQ (reference sequence). Trimming took off 5 bases at V and 4 bases at J, with 12 bases between the two ends. CDR3 coding DNA: TGTGCCAGCAGCCCGGGGATGGGGGGGGCCAACGTCCTGACTTTC. Protein: CASSPGMGGANVLTF.

V is TRBV7-2 and J is TRBJ2-5, with TRBD1 as a possible D gene (5 bases). CDR3 length equals 14 residues. V lost 5 bases to trimming and J lost 3 bases, with 13 bases between them. Germline V lookup: CDR1 SGHTA, CDR2 FQGNSA. The CDR3 sequence is CASSQGVRKETQYF. The CDR3 coding sequence is TGTGCCAGCAGCCAGGGTGTCAGAAAAGAGACCCAGTACTTC.

The V gene is TRBV5-1, the J gene TRBJ1-4, with unresolved D. Germline values: CDR1 SGHRS, CDR2 YFSETQ. This CDR3 comprises 13 residues. V shed 0 bases and J shed 4 bases, with 4 bases lying between them. CDR3 sequence (DNA): TGCGCCAGCAGCTTGGCTGTTAATGAAAAACTGTTTTTT. It specifies CASSLAVNEKLFF.

The rearrangement uses TRBV10-3 and TRBJ1-2; unclear D gene. Between the trimmed V and J ends, which lost 2 bases and 8 bases, there was a span of 15 bases. The CDR3 totals 14 residues. Germline V lookup: CDR1 ENHRY, CDR2 SYGVKD. The CDR3 sequence is CAISEPVGAEGYTF. The DNA of the CDR3 is TGTGCCATCAGTGAGCCCGTGGGAGCAGAGGGCTACACCTTC.

This chain connects TRBV29-1 to TRBJ2-7, with 11 nucleotides matching TRBD2. The CDR3 is 13 amino acids. Losses at the gene ends were 8 bases for V and 11 bases for J; bases not matched to a gene: 14. Per germline, CDR1 SQVTM and CDR2 ANQGSEA. CDR3 region: CSPEAGLADCKYF. CDR3 in DNA: TGCAGCCCCGAAGCGGGACTAGCGGATTGTAAGTACTTC.

The chain joins TRBV10-1 to TRBJ1-1, with D unclear. V lost 10 bases to trimming and J lost 3 bases, with 6 bases between them. The CDR3 runs to 10 residues. Germline lookup yields CDR1 WNHNN and CDR2 SYGVQD (reference sequence). DNA for the CDR3: TGCGCCAACCAGTACACTGAAGCTTTCTTT. Protein product: CANQYTEAFF.

This chain connects TRBV6-5 to TRBJ1-1; a possible D gene is TRBD1 (6 bases). The CDR3 is 13 amino acids. Trimming removed 5 bases from V and 1 base from J, with 8 bases in between. Germline V gives CDR1 MNHEY, CDR2 SVGAGI. The CDR3, as DNA: TGTGCCAGCAGTCTAGGGGGGAACACTGAAGCTTTCTTT. Amino acid sequence: CASSLGGNTEAFF.

This chain connects TRBV28 to TRBJ2-1, with a weak D call TRBD1 (5 bases). Trimming shortened V by 4 bases and J by 11 bases, and 6 bases separated the two germline ends. CDR1 and CDR2 (germline): MDHEN, SYDVKM. The CDR3 consists of 10 residues. CDR3 amino acids: CASSSGQQFF. The CDR3 DNA follows: TGTGCCAGCAGTTCAGGGCAGCAGTTCTTC.

The CDR3, as DNA: TGCGCCAGCAGCTTCGGGACAGTAGTGTACGAGCAGTACTTC. Translating gives CASSFGTVVYEQYF. The chain carries TRBV5-1 and TRBJ2-7, with 7 bases identical to TRBD1. Losses at the gene ends were 2 bases for V and 4 bases for J; bases not matched to a gene: 6. This CDR3 has 14 amino acids. Germline V CDR1 and CDR2: SGHRS, YFSETQ.

V is TRBV29-1 and J is TRBJ1-1; weak D call: TRBD1 (5 bases). In germline, CDR1 is SQVTM, CDR2 ANQGSEA. The CDR3 extends over 14 amino acids. The CDR3 DNA reads TGCAGTGGGACTGGACCGGGATTGAACACTGAAGCTTTCTTT. Protein product: CSGTGPGLNTEAFF.